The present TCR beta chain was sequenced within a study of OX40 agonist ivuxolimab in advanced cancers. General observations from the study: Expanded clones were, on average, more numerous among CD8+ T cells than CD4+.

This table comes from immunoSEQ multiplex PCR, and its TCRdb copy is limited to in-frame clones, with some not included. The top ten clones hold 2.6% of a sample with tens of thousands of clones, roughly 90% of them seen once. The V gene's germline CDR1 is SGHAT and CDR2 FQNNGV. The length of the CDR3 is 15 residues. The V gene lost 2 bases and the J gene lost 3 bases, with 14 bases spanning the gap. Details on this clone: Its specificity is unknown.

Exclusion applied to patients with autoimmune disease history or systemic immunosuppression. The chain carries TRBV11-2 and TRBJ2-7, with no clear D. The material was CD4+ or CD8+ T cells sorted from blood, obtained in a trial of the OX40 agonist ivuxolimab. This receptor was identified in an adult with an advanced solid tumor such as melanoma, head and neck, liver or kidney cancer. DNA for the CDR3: TGTGCCAGCAGCTTAAGTCCAACAGCTAACTACGAGCAGTACTTC. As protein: CASSLSPTANYEQYF.